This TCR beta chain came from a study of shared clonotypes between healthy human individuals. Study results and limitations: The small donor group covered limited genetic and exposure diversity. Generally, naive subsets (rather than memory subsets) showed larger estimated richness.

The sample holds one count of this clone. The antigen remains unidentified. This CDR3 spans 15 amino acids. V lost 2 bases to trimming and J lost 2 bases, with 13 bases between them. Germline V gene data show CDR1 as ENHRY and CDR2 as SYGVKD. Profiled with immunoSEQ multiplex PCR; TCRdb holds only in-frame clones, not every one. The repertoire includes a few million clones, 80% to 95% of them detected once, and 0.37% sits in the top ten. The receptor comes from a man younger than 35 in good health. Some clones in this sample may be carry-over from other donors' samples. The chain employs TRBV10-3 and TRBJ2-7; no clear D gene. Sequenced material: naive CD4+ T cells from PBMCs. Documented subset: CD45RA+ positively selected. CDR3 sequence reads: CAISERLGSTYEQYF. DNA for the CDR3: TGTGCCATCAGTGAGCGGTTGGGCTCTACCTACGAGCAGTACTTC.